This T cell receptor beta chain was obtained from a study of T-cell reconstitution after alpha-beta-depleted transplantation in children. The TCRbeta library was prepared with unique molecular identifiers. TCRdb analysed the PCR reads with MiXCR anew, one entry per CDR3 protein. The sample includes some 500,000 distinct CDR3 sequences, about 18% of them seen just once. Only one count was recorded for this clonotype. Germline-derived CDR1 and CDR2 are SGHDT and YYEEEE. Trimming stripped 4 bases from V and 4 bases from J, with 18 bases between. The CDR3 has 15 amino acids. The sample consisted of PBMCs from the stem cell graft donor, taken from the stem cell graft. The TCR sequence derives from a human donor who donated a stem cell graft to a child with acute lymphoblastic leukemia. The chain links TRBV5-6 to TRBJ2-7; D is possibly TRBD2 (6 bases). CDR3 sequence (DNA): TGTGCCAGCAGCGAGGGGACTCGGGCGTATTACGAGCAGTACTTC. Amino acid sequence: CASSEGTRAYYEQYF.